This T cell receptor beta chain was captured in a study of blood T cells in healthy people across ages (dated by TCRdb to the mid-2010s). About the full investigation: Template switching captured roughly one uniquely barcoded TCR beta cDNA molecule per two T cells in model experiments. Using deep sequencing normalized with unique cDNA molecular identifiers, the study measured how TCR beta repertoire diversity changes with age. Four age groups were formed from the donors: young (average approximately 16 years), middle-aged (approximately 41), aged (about 62) and long-lived (about 80). Using the same blood draw, the study looked at two additional independent replicas of 1 million unique cDNA reads for two donors, one aged 18 to 30 and the other aged 80 or older. Beyond this particular receptor, the publication reports: Estimates of total diversity based on one million sequenced T cells were considered lower bounds and underestimates. Because donor CMV infection status was unknown, age-related changes in expanded clonotypes were potentially confounded. As age increased, observed TCR beta diversity per million T cells dropped in a roughly linear way, and a significant reduction was already evident by age 40. Since profiling was done on bulk unsorted PBMCs, naive and antigen-experienced compartments could not be conclusively compared. The long-lived group showed more naive CD4+ T cells, fewer expanded clones and increased TCR diversity than the aged group, suggesting age selection. There was a strong correlation between observed TCR beta diversity and the percentage of naive T cells measured by flow cytometry.

The library was built by means of 5' RACE. Data came from an Illumina HiSeq 2500. A second PCR of roughly 7 to 12 cycles was run with a J-beta primer mix and a sample-barcoded 5' primer. Each TCR beta cDNA molecule received a unique molecular identifier from a template-switch 5' adaptor carrying 12 random nucleotides. At least 2.5 million CDR3-containing paired-end reads were obtained from each sample. All of the RNA was converted into first-strand cDNA using the Mint cDNA synthesis kit, with a TRBC-specific oligonucleotide serving as the primer. All cDNA was treated with uracil-DNA glycosylase and then went through a first 18-cycle PCR with the universal primers M1SS and BC2_uni_R. Regarding the original processing steps: For normalization, 1 million high-quality reads, each with a distinct molecular identifier, were randomly selected from each sample. Instead of being binned into consensus sequences, reads that shared molecular identifiers were thrown out. CDR3 identification, clonotype clustering and error correction used MiTCR with a Q25 quality threshold and the strictest error-elimination algorithm. A nonparametric unseen species model with Euler transformation was used to estimate lower-bound total TCR beta diversity. TCRdb itself trimmed the public reads at Q25 with fastp, ran MiXCR and retained productive beta chains. Identical CDR3 proteins give one entry, which carries the most common genes and DNA. The V and J calls and clone size are TCRdb's, not the authors'. The sample has approximately 760,000 distinct CDR3 sequences on record, roughly 25% of them singletons. The leading ten clones occupy under 9.5% of the sample.

Points on this clonotype: No antigen is known for it. The record has no base qualities; no much larger clone is one base away.

The approximately 39 donors, aged about 6 to 90 years, were systemically healthy Caucasian individuals from Russia. Each donor gave approximately 9.3 milliliters of peripheral blood, collected into EDTA-treated Vacutainer tubes. PBMCs were isolated by Ficoll-Paque density-gradient centrifugation, with at least 6 million obtained per sample. Trizol reagent was used to extract total RNA from the PBMCs, yielding at least 6 micrograms per sample. For every donor, flow cytometry on a PBMC aliquot measured the percentage of naive CD45RAhigh/CD27high T cells. V lost 2 bases and J lost 6 bases; the stretch between them is 14 bases long. From its cysteine to its phenylalanine, the CDR3 spans 14 amino acids. Of all the DNA, just the CDR3 is kept, 42 bases in frame from base 1. Sequences SGHRS (CDR1) and YFSETQ (CDR2) are obtained from the germline V gene. The same sample was also studied in work on T cells of mothers and their children. The second study, in turn, reports: Nine systemically healthy Caucasian individuals, comprising three mothers and their six children, were included as donors. cDNA synthesis used all of the extracted RNA, with approximately 1.4 ug of RNA in each 15 ul reaction. In the second PCR, the M1S primer introduced both the sample barcodes and 2-4 random nucleotides. Over 8 million TCR beta CDR3 reads were obtained for each mother, and some 3 million reads were obtained for each child. In both related and unrelated pairs, thymic selection shapes the output of TCR recombination in a similar way, with inherited differences having only a minor effect. Normalized repertoire overlap was always slightly but never significantly higher in related than unrelated mother-child pairs. No persistent microchimeric T cell clones were found, with a detection sensitivity of roughly 100 clones per million clonotypes. In the study, deep NGS was used to compare the TCR beta repertoires of mothers and children, and features distinguishing related mother-child pairs from unrelated individuals were sought. On average, the children were approximately 11 +/- 4 years old, while the mothers were about 40 +/- 4 years old. After adapter ligation with NEBNext reagents, the libraries were sequenced on Illumina HiSeq 2000 with 100+100 nt paired-end reads. To prevent cross-contamination, the mother and child libraries were prepared one month apart and sequenced in separate runs. For each donor, somewhere between about 450,000 and 2,200,000 distinct TCR beta clonotypes were identified. Naive TCR beta clonotypes were estimated from low-frequency clonotypes matched to each donor's FACS-determined naive share, without sorting.

The TCR originated in a boy aged 10-17 years in good health. The chain is made from TRBV5-1 and TRBJ1-2; the best D guess is TRBD1, with 6 bases matching. The sample consisted of blood. The CDR3 region: CASSFRGLGDGYTF. The DNA sequence is as follows: TGCGCCAGCAGCTTTCGGGGGCTAGGCGATGGCTACACCTTC.